This T cell receptor (beta chain) was captured by sequencing in a study of CD8+CD57+ T cells in acquired aplastic anemia (dated by TCRdb to the late 2010s). Broadly, across the study: Extracted DNA from sorted CD4+ and CD8+ cells averaged approximately 3 ug, ranging from about 0.18 to 27.4 ug. Mean read counts for healthy donor samples were roughly 10 million for CD4+ cells and about 12 million for CD8+ cells.

The V end loses 4 bases and the J end loses 1 base, and a stretch of 14 bases separates them. In the germline V gene, CDR1 corresponds to SGHTS and CDR2 to YDEGEE. The CDR3 has 15 amino acids, counting the end cysteine and phenylalanine. Left in the record is the CDR3 DNA by itself, 45 bases read in frame from the first base. On the study overall, not on this receptor specifically: Although some 28 CD8+ CDR3 sequences were shared by patients and controls, these sequences appeared highly expressed in patients and within the immunodominant clones of patients. Between patients and healthy controls, no significant difference in CD8+ Simpson's diversity was found (P=0.060).

TCR beta VDJ combination and CDR3 sequence profiling used genomic DNA as the template. TCR repertoire sequencing was run on an Illumina HiSeq 2000. In the original analysis: TRBV/TRBJ rearrangement plots, CDR3 size and DJ length profiles, and Simpson's diversity index were used to assess repertoires. The most abundant DNA sequence in the deep sequencing data was defined as the immunodominant clone. CDR3 amino acid sequences were screened for sharing across subjects and compared with published repertoires and the VDJdb database. The raw public reads went through TCRdb reprocessing: fastp at Q25, MiXCR clone calling, in-frame beta chains kept. Each CDR3 protein gets just one entry, which takes the most common genes and DNA from the rows behind it. None of the V and J calls come from the authors' own analysis; TCRdb made them. The sample profile shows roughly 80,000 distinct CDR3 sequences; under 50% of them were found once. Of the sample, 66% is held by the ten largest clones.

The study deep-sequenced TCR repertoires of sorted CD4+ and CD8+ blood T cells from severe aplastic anemia patients and healthy subjects. Ficoll-Paque density gradient centrifugation was used to isolate peripheral blood mononuclear cells. CD4+ and CD8+ T cells were sorted by FACS or magnetic beads before DNA extraction. The table lists this clonotype with a few counts. The target of this receptor is not known. The record has no base qualities; no much larger clone is one base away. The clonotype was recovered from a human donor in good health, serving as a control. Sample: sorted CD4+, CD8+, or CD8+CD57+ T cells (not recorded which) from PBMCs. The chain links TRBV5-8 with TRBJ1-2; the D gene remains uncertain. DNA sequence: TGTGCCAGCAGCCCTCTTGGTGTTCTTAACTATGGCTACACCTTC. Translated, it gives CASSPLGVLNYGYTF. Reference TRBV5-8 and TRBJ1-2 genes cover what lies past the CDR3, so the full variable domain is EAGVTQSPTHLIKTRGQQATLRCSPISGHTSVYWYQQALGLGLQFLLWYDEGEERNRGNFPPRFSGRQFPNYSSELNVNALELEDSALYLCASSPLGVLNYGYTFGSGTRLTVV.